Below are 11 T cell receptor beta chains sequenced from a single sample in a study of CD8+ T cells in alopecia areata. Reverse transcribed after extraction, RNA yielded cDNA as the sequencing template. Some clones are missing from TCRdb's copy, which holds only in-frame ones; the method was immunoSEQ multiplex PCR. The table includes about 140,000 clones, 70% to 90% detected once. The treatment was: oral pan-JAK inhibitor, 5-10 mg twice daily. The sequencing used CD8+ T cells sorted from blood, collected at week 4, from a patient treated with tofacitinib. These receptor sequences come from a human donor with alopecia areata.

The CDR3 region is CSVDGLAGVLSETQYF. In DNA, the CDR3 is TGCAGCGTTGACGGACTAGCGGGAGTCCTGTCGGAGACCCAGTACTTC. The chain couples TRBV29-1 to TRBJ2-5; 13 positions match TRBD2. CDR1 and CDR2 from the germline V gene are SQVTM and ANQGSEA. The junction had 9 bases not matched to a gene; V was cut back by 3 bases and J by 5 bases. The CDR3 totals 16 residues.

CDR3 region: CSVGGTAQFYGYTF. The CDR3 DNA reads as TGCAGCGTGGGCGGTACGGCTCAATTTTATGGCTACACCTTC. The chain is built from TRBV29-1 and TRBJ1-2; no reliable D call. CDR1 and CDR2 (germline): SQVTM, ANQGSEA. The CDR3 covers 14 residues. Trimming shortened V by 6 bases and J by 5 bases, and 19 bases separated the two germline ends. Complete variable domain (other parts from reference TRBV29-1 and TRBJ1-2): SAVISQKPSRDICQRGTSLTIQCQVDSQVTMMFWYRQQPGQSLTLIATANQGSEATYESGFVIDKFPISRPNLTFSTLTVSNMSPEDSSIYLCSVGGTAQFYGYTFGSGTRLTVV.

The rearrangement uses TRBV30 and TRBJ2-2; D is possibly TRBD1 or TRBD2 (5 bases each). Per germline, CDR1 GTSNPN and CDR2 SVGIG (reference sequence). The V and J ends lost 2 bases and 3 bases respectively, with 10 bases between them. The CDR3 is 14 amino acids. The CDR3 here is CAWSTGTDTGELFF. For the CDR3, the DNA is TGTGCCTGGAGTACCGGGACGGACACCGGGGAGCTGTTTTTT.

The rearrangement joins TRBV27 to TRBJ1-1; D ambiguous. CDR1 and CDR2 (germline): MNHEY, SMNVEV (reference sequence). The CDR3 has 14 residues. Trimming removed 8 bases at V and 1 base at J, with 14 bases between. This chain's CDR3 is CASHSGGWNTEAFF. The CDR3 DNA sequence: TGTGCCAGCCACAGCGGCGGTTGGAACACTGAAGCTTTCTTT.

V usage is TRBV2 and J usage is TRBJ2-3, with TRBD1 identical over 7 bases. The CDR3 loop spans 20 amino acids. CDR1 is SNHLY, CDR2 FYNNEI, per germline. The trim removed 7 bases at V and 0 bases at J, leaving 22 bases unmatched. CDR3 nucleotides: TGTGCCAGCACTGTTCCTACGGACAGGCCGAATCTAGTCAGCACAGATACGCAGTATTTT. Its translation: CASTVPTDRPNLVSTDTQYF.

The genes are TRBV5-1 and TRBJ1-1; no firm D call. Trimming stripped 4 bases from V and 7 bases from J, with 14 bases between. This CDR3 comprises 13 residues. The germline CDR1 and CDR2 sequences are SGHRS and YFSETQ. This chain's CDR3 is CASSLLSRDEAFF. CDR3 nucleotides: TGCGCCAGCAGCCTGCTATCGCGTGATGAAGCTTTCTTT. Filled out from reference TRBV5-1 and TRBJ1-1, the complete variable domain reads KAGVTQTPRYLIKTRGQQVTLSCSPISGHRSVSWYQQTPGQGLQFLFEYFSETQRNKGNFPGRFSGRQFSNSRSEMNVSTLELGDSALYLCASSLLSRDEAFFGQGTRLTVV.

This CDR3 reads CASSAPAGSSTDTQYF. The CDR3 coding sequence is TGTGCCAGCAGCGCGCCAGCGGGTTCTAGCACAGATACGCAGTATTTT. V is TRBV5-6 and J is TRBJ2-3; tentative D call: TRBD2 (6 bases). Germline values: CDR1 SGHDT, CDR2 YYEEEE. Between the trimmed V and J ends, which lost 4 bases and 0 bases, there was a span of 15 bases. This CDR3 spans 16 amino acids.

The chain carries TRBV7-2 and TRBJ2-7; D is possibly TRBD1 or TRBD2 (7 bases each). Germline V gene lookup returns CDR1 SGHTA and CDR2 FQGNSA. Trimming shortened V by 1 base and J by 4 bases, and 17 bases separated the two germline ends. CDR3 length equals 16 residues. CDR3 region: CASSLEGTTGVYEQYF. DNA for the CDR3: TGTGCCAGCAGCTTAGAGGGGACTACAGGGGTATACGAGCAGTACTTC.

This rearrangement joins TRBV6-5 to TRBJ1-5; D remains unclear. Germline V gene lookup returns CDR1 MNHEY and CDR2 SVGAGI. V gave up 0 bases and J gave up 6 bases, with 6 bases separating them. CDR3 length: 13 residues. DNA for the CDR3: TGTGCCAGCAGTTACTCCAGGCGTCAGCCCCAGCATTTT. This codes for CASSYSRRQPQHF.

V usage is TRBV5-4 and J usage is TRBJ2-7; 7 bases map to TRBD1. With V trimmed by 0 bases and J by 2 bases, 5 bases remained unmatched. This CDR3 has 15 residues. Germline V gene lookup returns CDR1 SGHNT and CDR2 YYREEE (reference sequence). Written as DNA, the CDR3 is TGTGCCAGCAGCTTGGTTCCAGGGGGAGCCTACGAGCAGTACTTC. It is translated as CASSLVPGGAYEQYF.

This clone has a single count. The chain employs TRBV7-9 and TRBJ2-4; D may correspond to TRBD1 or TRBD2 (6 bases each). CDR1 SEHNR and CDR2 FQNEAQ come from the germline V gene (reference sequence). Deletions cut 5 bases from V and 7 bases from J, with 15 bases between. The CDR3 length is 14 residues. CDR3 DNA: TGTGCCAGCAGCGAAGAAGGGGGGTGGAACATTCAGTACTTC. Translating it yields CASSEEGGWNIQYF.